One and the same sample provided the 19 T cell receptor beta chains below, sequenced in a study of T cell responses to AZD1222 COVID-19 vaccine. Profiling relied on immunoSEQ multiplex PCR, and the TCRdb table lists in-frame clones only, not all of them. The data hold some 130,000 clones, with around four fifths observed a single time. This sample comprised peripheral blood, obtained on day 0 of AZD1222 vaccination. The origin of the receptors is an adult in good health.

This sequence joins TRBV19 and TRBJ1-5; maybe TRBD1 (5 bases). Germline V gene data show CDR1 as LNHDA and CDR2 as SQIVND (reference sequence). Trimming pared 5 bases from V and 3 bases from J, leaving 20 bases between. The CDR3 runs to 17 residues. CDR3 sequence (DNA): TGTGCCAGTAGTGTAAAACCTGGGGCCTTCCTCAATCAGCCCCAGCATTTT. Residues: CASSVKPGAFLNQPQHF.

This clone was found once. CDR3 amino acids: CASSLIHAPGQSTDTQYF. As DNA, the CDR3 is TGTGCCAGCAGCTTAATTCACGCCCCGGGACAGAGCACAGATACGCAGTATTTT. The chain links TRBV7-3 to TRBJ2-3; 7 bases agree with TRBD1. This CDR3 contains 18 residues. Germline assignment: CDR1 SGHTA and CDR2 FQGTGA. Germline trimming cut 1 base from V and 0 bases from J; bases unmatched to any gene: 10.

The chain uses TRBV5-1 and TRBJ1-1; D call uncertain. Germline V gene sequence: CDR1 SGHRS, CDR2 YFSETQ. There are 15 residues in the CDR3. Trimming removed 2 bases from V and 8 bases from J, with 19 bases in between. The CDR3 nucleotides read TGCGCCAGCAGCTTAGCGGGCGGGCGAGGCGGGGAAGCTTTCTTT. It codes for CASSLAGGRGGEAFF.

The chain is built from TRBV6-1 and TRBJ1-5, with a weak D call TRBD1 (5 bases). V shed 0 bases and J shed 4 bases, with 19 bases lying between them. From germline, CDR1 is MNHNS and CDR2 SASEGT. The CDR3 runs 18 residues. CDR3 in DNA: TGTGCCAGCAGTGAAGCGATAATGGTCGGGGGTAGGAATCAGCCCCAGCATTTT. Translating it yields CASSEAIMVGGRNQPQHF.

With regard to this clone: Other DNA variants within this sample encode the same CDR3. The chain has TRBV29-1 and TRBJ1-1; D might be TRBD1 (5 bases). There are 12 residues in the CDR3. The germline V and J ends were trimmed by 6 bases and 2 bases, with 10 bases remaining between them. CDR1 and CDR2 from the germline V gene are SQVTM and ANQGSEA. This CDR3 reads CSVVRGNTEAFF. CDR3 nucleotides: TGCAGCGTCGTAAGGGGCAACACTGAAGCTTTCTTT. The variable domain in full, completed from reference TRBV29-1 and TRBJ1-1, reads SAVISQKPSRDICQRGTSLTIQCQVDSQVTMMFWYRQQPGQSLTLIATANQGSEATYESGFVIDKFPISRPNLTFSTLTVSNMSPEDSSIYLCSVVRGNTEAFFGQGTRLTVV.

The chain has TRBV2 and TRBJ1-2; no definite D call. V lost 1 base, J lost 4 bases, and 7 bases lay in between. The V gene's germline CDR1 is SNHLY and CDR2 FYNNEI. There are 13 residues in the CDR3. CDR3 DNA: TGTGCCAGCAGTGAAGGGCGGGCCTATGGCTACACCTTC. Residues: CASSEGRAYGYTF.

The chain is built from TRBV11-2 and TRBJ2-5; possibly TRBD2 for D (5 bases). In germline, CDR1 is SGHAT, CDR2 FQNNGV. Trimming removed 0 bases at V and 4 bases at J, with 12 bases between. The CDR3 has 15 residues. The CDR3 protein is CASSLELALAETQYF. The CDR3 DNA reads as TGTGCCAGCAGCTTAGAGCTAGCTCTGGCAGAGACCCAGTACTTC. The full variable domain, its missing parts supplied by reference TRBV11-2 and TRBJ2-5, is EAGVAQSPRYKIIEKRQSVAFWCNPISGHATLYWYQQILGQGPKLLIQFQNNGVVDDSQLPKDRFSAERLKGVDSTLKIQPAKLEDSAVYLCASSLELALAETQYFGPGTRLLVL.

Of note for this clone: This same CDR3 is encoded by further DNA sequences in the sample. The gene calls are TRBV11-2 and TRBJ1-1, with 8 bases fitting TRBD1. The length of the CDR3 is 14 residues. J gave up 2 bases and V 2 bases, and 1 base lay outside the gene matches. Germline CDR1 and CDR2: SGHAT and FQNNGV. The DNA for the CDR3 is TGTGCCAGCAGCTTACAGGGGGCAAACACTGAAGCTTTCTTT. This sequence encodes CASSLQGANTEAFF.

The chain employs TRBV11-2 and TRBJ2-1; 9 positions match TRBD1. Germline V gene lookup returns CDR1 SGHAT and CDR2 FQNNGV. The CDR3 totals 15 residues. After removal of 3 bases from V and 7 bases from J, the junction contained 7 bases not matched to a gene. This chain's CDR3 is CASSFKQGAGNEQFF. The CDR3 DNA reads TGTGCCAGCAGCTTTAAACAGGGGGCGGGTAATGAGCAGTTCTTC.

CDR3 amino acids: CASRREGIDGYTF. The CDR3, as DNA: TGTGCCAGTAGGAGGGAAGGGATCGACGGCTACACCTTC. The chain is built from TRBV19 and TRBJ1-2; D call uncertain. The ends were cut back, 6 bases at V and 8 bases at J, with 16 bases in the middle. The germline gives CDR1 LNHDA, CDR2 SQIVND (reference sequence). The CDR3 length is 13 residues.

The CDR3 DNA follows: TGTGCCAGCAGTCAGGCTATGGGACAGGGGCACTCTGGGGCCAACGTCCTGACTTTC. Residues: CASSQAMGQGHSGANVLTF. The gene calls are TRBV6-6 and TRBJ2-6; TRBD1 agrees at 10 bases. V was pared by 5 bases and J by 0 bases, with 10 bases of the junction left unmatched. CDR3 length equals 19 residues. Germline CDR1 reads MNHNY; CDR2 reads SVGAGI (reference sequence).

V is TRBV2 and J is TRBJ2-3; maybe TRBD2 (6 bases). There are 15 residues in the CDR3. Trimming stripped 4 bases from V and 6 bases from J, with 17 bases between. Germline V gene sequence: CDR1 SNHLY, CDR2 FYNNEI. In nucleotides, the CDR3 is TGTGCCAGCAGTGGTCCTAGCGTATATATGGATACGCAGTATTTT. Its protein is CASSGPSVYMDTQYF.

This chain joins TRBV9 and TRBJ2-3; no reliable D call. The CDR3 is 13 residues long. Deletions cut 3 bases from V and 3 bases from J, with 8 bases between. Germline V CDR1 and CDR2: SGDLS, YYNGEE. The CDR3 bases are TGTGCCAGCAGCGCCCCGATTACAGATACGCAGTATTTT. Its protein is CASSAPITDTQYF.

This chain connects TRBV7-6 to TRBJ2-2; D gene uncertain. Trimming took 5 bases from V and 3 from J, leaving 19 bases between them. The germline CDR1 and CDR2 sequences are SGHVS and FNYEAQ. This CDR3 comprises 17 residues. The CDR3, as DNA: TGTGCCAGCAGCAAAACTAAGTCCCCACCTCACACCGGGGAGCTGTTTTTT. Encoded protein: CASSKTKSPPHTGELFF.

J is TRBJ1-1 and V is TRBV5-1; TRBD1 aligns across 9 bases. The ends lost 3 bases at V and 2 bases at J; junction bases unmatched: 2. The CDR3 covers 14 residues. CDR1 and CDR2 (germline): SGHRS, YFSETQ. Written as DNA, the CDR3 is TGCGCCAGCAGCTGTACAGGGGGCAACACTGAAGCTTTCTTT. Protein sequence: CASSCTGGNTEAFF.

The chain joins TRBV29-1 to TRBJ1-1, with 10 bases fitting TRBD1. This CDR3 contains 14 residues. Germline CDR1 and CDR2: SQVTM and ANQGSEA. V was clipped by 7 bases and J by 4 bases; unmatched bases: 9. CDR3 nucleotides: TGCAGCGGCAAGACAGGGGGCTCGCGCACTGAAGCTTTCTTT. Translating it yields CSGKTGGSRTEAFF.

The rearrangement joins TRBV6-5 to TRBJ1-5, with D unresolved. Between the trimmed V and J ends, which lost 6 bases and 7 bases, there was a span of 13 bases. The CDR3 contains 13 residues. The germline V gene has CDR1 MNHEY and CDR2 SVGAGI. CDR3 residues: CASSPAGRQPQHF. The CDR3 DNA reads TGTGCCAGCAGCCCGGCCGGAAGGCAGCCCCAGCATTTT.

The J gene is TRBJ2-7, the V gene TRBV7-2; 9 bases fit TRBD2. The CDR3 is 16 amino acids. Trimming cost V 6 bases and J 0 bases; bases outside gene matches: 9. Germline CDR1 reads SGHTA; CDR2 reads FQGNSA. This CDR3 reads CASSYSGGSSSYEQYF. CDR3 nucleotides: TGTGCCAGCAGTTATAGCGGGGGTTCCAGCTCCTACGAGCAGTACTTC.

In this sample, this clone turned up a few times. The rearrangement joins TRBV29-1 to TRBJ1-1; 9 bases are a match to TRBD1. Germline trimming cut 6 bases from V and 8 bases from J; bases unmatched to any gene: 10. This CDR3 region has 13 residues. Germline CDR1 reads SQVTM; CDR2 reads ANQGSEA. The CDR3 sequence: CSVASGQGSEAFF. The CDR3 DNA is TGCAGCGTAGCTTCGGGACAGGGCTCCGAAGCTTTCTTT.